This T cell receptor (beta chain) was identified in a study of cytomegalovirus exposure and HLA in healthy donors. The CDR3 covers 16 residues. The germline CDR1 and CDR2 sequences are SGHNT and YYREEE (reference sequence). V gave up 2 bases and J gave up 0 bases; unmatched junction bases: 7. PCR involved 60 Vbeta and 13 Jbeta primers. TCRdb keeps only in-frame clones here, not all; method: immunoSEQ multiplex PCR. The sample yields around 190,000 clones, roughly 77% seen once. This chain links TRBV5-4 with TRBJ2-7; 8 nucleotides line up with TRBD2. The sequenced sample was PBMCs. This TCR derives from a man aged 35 to 55 in good health and CMV-seropositive. The CDR3 protein is CASSFRTSPSSYEQYF. CDR3 nucleotide sequence: TGTGCCAGCAGCTTCCGGACTAGCCCGAGCTCCTACGAGCAGTACTTC.